The clone carrying this T cell receptor beta chain has ten or more counts. Its antigen is currently unknown. TCRdb ran MiXCR on the RT-PCR reads and lists one entry per CDR3 protein. The sample records 590,000 or so distinct CDR3 sequences, about 15% being singletons. The sample is drawn from a study of response to subunit inactivated influenza vaccine. Whole-study findings and limits: Authors suggested each seasonal influenza vaccination recruits few new T cells.

Germline CDR1 and CDR2: SQVTM and ANQGSEA. V lost 7 bases and J 4 bases, leaving 12 bases between the germline ends. The CDR3 is made up of 12 amino acids. The receptor's source is a man between 50 and 59 years old who received an inactivated influenza vaccine. This chain connects TRBV29-1 to TRBJ2-3; D is unresolved. This sample comprised PBMCs from blood, obtained 14 to 15 days before vaccination. The CDR3: CSGAPSADTQYF. The CDR3 DNA reads as TGCAGCGGAGCGCCCAGCGCAGATACGCAGTATTTT.